This is a list of T cell receptor beta chains from one sample in a study of vaccination and CD4 T cells after COVID-19. Their antigens are not known. TCRdb called the PCR reads again in MiXCR, with one record for every CDR3 protein. The top ten clones hold roughly 27% of a sample with roughly 28,000 distinct CDR3 sequences, 40% to 55% of them seen once. Sample: CD4+ T cells from blood, cultured in vitro, taken before SARS-CoV-2 vaccination. The origin of the receptors is a human donor who received a COVID-19 vaccine. Both conserved end residues are part of each CDR3. A D gene is named only where the DNA matches it firmly. Part of the rows lack a size; the others show once, few, many or a class for expanded clones.

CDR3: CASIAFLGEQFF; DNA: TGTGCCAGCATCGCTTTTCTTGGGGAGCAGTTCTTC; J: TRBJ2-1; D: -; size: few; V: TRBV7-2
CDR3: CASSSDRSMDTQYF; DNA: TGTGCCAGCAGCTCCGATAGAAGTATGGATACGCAGTATTTT; J: TRBJ2-3; D: -; size: few; V: TRBV7-6
CDR3: CSAHSGASNQPQHF; DNA: TGCAGTGCTCACTCCGGGGCTAGCAATCAGCCCCAGCATTTT; J: TRBJ1-5; D: -; size: -; V: TRBV20-1
CDR3: CSAMARTRMNTEAFF; DNA: TGCAGTGCCATGGCCCGGACACGCATGAACACTGAAGCTTTCTTT; J: TRBJ1-1; D: -; size: few; V: TRBV20-1
CDR3: CASSLRPLAGGLATQYF; DNA: TGTGCCAGCAGCTTAAGGCCCCTAGCGGGGGGACTCGCTACGCAGTATTTT; J: TRBJ2-3; D: TRBD2; size: -; V: TRBV7-7
CDR3: CASSHEWDSYSNQPQHF; DNA: TGTGCCAGCAGTCATGAATGGGACAGCTATAGCAATCAGCCCCAGCATTTT; J: TRBJ1-5; D: TRBD1; size: few; V: TRBV6-1
CDR3: CASTWDRSPGYTF; DNA: TGTGCCAGCACCTGGGACAGGTCACCTGGCTACACCTTC; J: TRBJ1-2; D: TRBD1; size: -; V: TRBV5-4
CDR3: CASSMEGLSYNEQFF; DNA: TGTGCCAGTAGTATGGAGGGATTATCCTACAATGAGCAGTTCTTC; J: TRBJ2-1; D: -; size: -; V: TRBV10-1
CDR3: CASSPGFSGNTIYF; DNA: TGTGCCAGCAGCCCGGGGTTCTCTGGAAACACCATATATTTT; J: TRBJ1-3; D: -; size: -; V: TRBV6-1
CDR3: CASSINSFMNTEAFF; DNA: TGTGCCAGTAGTATTAACAGCTTCATGAACACTGAAGCTTTCTTT; J: TRBJ1-1; D: -; size: -; V: TRBV19
CDR3: CASSPNNSPLHF; DNA: TGTGCCAGCAGTCCCAATAATTCACCCCTCCACTTT; J: TRBJ1-6; D: -; size: -; V: TRBV27
CDR3: CASSLVGTGGDQPQHF; DNA: TGTGCCAGCAGCTTAGTAGGGACAGGGGGCGATCAGCCCCAGCATTTT; J: TRBJ1-5; D: TRBD1; size: -; V: TRBV7-2
CDR3: CASSLDRADPHVETQYF; DNA: TGTGCCAGCAGCTTAGACAGGGCCGACCCCCATGTGGAGACCCAGTACTTC; J: TRBJ2-5; D: -; size: few; V: TRBV7-9
CDR3: CASSPRTSGGSSVQFF; DNA: TGTGCCAGCAGTCCCCGGACTAGCGGGGGATCCTCGGTGCAGTTCTTC; J: TRBJ2-1; D: TRBD2; size: -; V: TRBV12-3/TRBV12-4
CDR3: CASSYSDGTGGLYGYTF; DNA: TGTGCCAGCAGTTACTCTGATGGGACAGGGGGCTTGTATGGCTACACCTTC; J: TRBJ1-2; D: TRBD1; size: -; V: TRBV6-5
CDR3: CASSLAAGSHEQYF; DNA: TGTGCCAGCAGTTTAGCGGCAGGGTCCCACGAGCAGTACTTC; J: TRBJ2-7; D: -; size: -; V: TRBV27
CDR3: CASSLRGGETQYF; DNA: TGTGCCAGCAGCTTACGGGGGGGGGAGACCCAGTACTTC; J: TRBJ2-5; D: TRBD2; size: few; V: TRBV7-3
CDR3: CASSEDGTGVGYTF; DNA: TGTGCCAGCAGTGAAGATGGGACAGGGGTTGGCTACACCTTC; J: TRBJ1-2; D: TRBD1; size: -; V: TRBV6-1
CDR3: CASSPSTGELFF; DNA: TGTGCCAGCTCACCATCTACCGGGGAGCTGTTTTTT; J: TRBJ2-2; D: -; size: -; V: TRBV18
CDR3: CASSYSWSGRNEKLFF; DNA: TGTGCCAGCAGTTACTCGTGGTCGGGACGGAATGAAAAACTGTTTTTT; J: TRBJ1-4; D: -; size: few; V: TRBV6-5
CDR3: CASSTGNRNTGELFF; DNA: TGTGCCAGCAGCACGGGAAACAGGAACACCGGGGAGCTGTTTTTT; J: TRBJ2-2; D: -; size: -; V: TRBV4-2
CDR3: CSVDGQGASNEQFF; DNA: TGCAGCGTAGATGGACAGGGGGCGTCTAATGAGCAGTTCTTC; J: TRBJ2-1; D: TRBD1; size: -; V: TRBV29-1
CDR3: CASPRPGEGVTEAFF; DNA: TGTGCCAGTCCCAGGCCCGGGGAGGGTGTCACTGAAGCTTTCTTT; J: TRBJ1-1; D: -; size: few; V: TRBV6-9
CDR3: CASSQDGAGNEKLFF; DNA: TGCGCCAGCAGCCAAGACGGCGCGGGCAATGAAAAACTGTTTTTT; J: TRBJ1-4; D: -; size: -; V: TRBV4-1
CDR3: CASSVPWDGQYLNTEAFF; DNA: TGTGCCAGCAGTGTACCCTGGGACGGCCAGTATCTGAACACTGAAGCTTTCTTT; J: TRBJ1-1; D: -; size: -; V: TRBV6-1
CDR3: CASRSGRGSPLHF; DNA: TGTGCCAGCAGATCCGGACGGGGTTCACCCCTCCACTTT; J: TRBJ1-6; D: -; size: -; V: TRBV5-5
CDR3: CASRQDFGSPLHF; DNA: TGTGCCAGCAGACAGGACTTCGGTTCACCCCTCCACTTT; J: TRBJ1-6; D: -; size: -; V: TRBV25-1
CDR3: CASSPFDPENTGELFF; DNA: TGTGCCAGCAGCCCATTTGATCCGGAGAACACCGGGGAGCTGTTTTTT; J: TRBJ2-2; D: -; size: few; V: TRBV11-2
CDR3: CSVGSISYNEQFF; DNA: TGCAGCGTTGGGAGTATCAGTTACAATGAGCAGTTCTTC; J: TRBJ2-1; D: -; size: -; V: TRBV29-1